This T cell receptor beta chain was sequenced during a study of T cells in Graves' hyperthyroidism and ophthalmopathy. General observations from the study: Before onset, ophthalmopathy was predicted by the model a median around 6.2 months earlier.

This clonotype was observed many times. No antigen is known for it. TCR beta CDR3 regions were amplified from RNA. HTBI primers drove first-round RT-PCR of the TCR CDR3. TCRdb called the multiplex PCR reads again in MiXCR, with one record for every CDR3 protein. The sample has approximately 500,000 distinct CDR3 sequences, about half seen once. Germline-derived CDR1 and CDR2 are MNHNS and SASEGT. CDR3 length equals 12 residues. V shed 3 bases and J shed 4 bases, with 6 bases lying between them. The clonotype was recovered from a woman younger than 35 with Graves' hyperthyroidism. The rearrangement uses TRBV6-1 and TRBJ1-1; D is uncertain. The material sequenced was peripheral blood or thyroid tissue (not recorded which). Here the CDR3 reads CASSDMFTEAFF. In nucleotides, the CDR3 is TGTGCCAGCAGTGATATGTTCACTGAAGCTTTCTTT.